The rows below give T cell receptor beta chains drawn from one sample of a study of CD8 T cells in ankylosing spondylitis. TCRdb redid the calling of the 5' RACE reads with MiXCR, one entry per CDR3 protein. Among 150,000 to 200,000 distinct CDR3 sequences, 15% to 20% were seen once, and the ten largest hold 4.3%. The sequenced sample was blood, either unsorted or a sorted T cell fraction (not recorded which). All receptors come from a male donor aged 5-30 years with ankylosing spondylitis or in good health (not recorded which). The CDR3 runs from the conserved cysteine through the conserved F or W. Rows give clone size only sometimes, using once, few, many, or a class for an expanded clone.

v_gene	j_gene	abundance	CDR3aa
TRBV12-3/TRBV12-4	TRBJ1-1	many	CASKGEMVNTEAFF
TRBV6-2/TRBV6-3	TRBJ2-2	-	CASSTGTKNTGELFF
TRBV5-1	TRBJ2-1	many	CASSAGTSTYEQFF
TRBV7-9	TRBJ2-1	many	CASSSGLAGAVSYNEQFF
TRBV24-1	TRBJ2-5	many	CATSDLDREQETQYF
TRBV20-1	TRBJ2-7	-	CSARPSSGTTYEQYF
TRBV10-3	TRBJ2-3	many	CAIDRGDTQYF
TRBV20-1	TRBJ2-1	many	CSAREREDRRSYNEQFF
TRBV5-1	TRBJ2-1	-	CASSLVTANEQFF
TRBV29-1	TRBJ2-7	many	CSVGQSSSYEQYF
TRBV3-1	TRBJ2-1	-	CASSQSGSGRGNEQFF
TRBV9	TRBJ1-1	many	CASSVAPRGNTEAFF
TRBV12-3/TRBV12-4	TRBJ2-2	many	CASSQANTGELFF
TRBV25-1	TRBJ2-5	many	CASRGGIAGFGTQYF
TRBV6-2/TRBV6-3	TRBJ1-1	many	CASSYRNTEAFF
TRBV14	TRBJ2-7	many	CASSPLPGSVSYEQYF
TRBV5-6	TRBJ2-2	many	CAFSLGLNTGELFF
TRBV12-3/TRBV12-4	TRBJ2-5	many	CASTITYQETQYF
TRBV5-1	TRBJ2-3	many	CASSLVTVVDTQYF
TRBV6-6	TRBJ2-2	many	CASSVTGELFF
TRBV11-3	TRBJ1-6	many	CASSLYGNSPLHF
TRBV7-9	TRBJ1-2	many	CASSPKGLANYGYTF
TRBV20-1	TRBJ2-5	-	CSVLVGQGLKTQYF
TRBV5-6	TRBJ1-6	many	CASSLGRGQGNSPLHF
TRBV12-3/TRBV12-4	TRBJ2-3	many	CASSSPPRGTDTQYF
TRBV12-3/TRBV12-4	TRBJ2-1	many	CASSFGLGTDEQFF
TRBV12-3/TRBV12-4	TRBJ1-1	many	CASSLNLGGRVADTEAFF